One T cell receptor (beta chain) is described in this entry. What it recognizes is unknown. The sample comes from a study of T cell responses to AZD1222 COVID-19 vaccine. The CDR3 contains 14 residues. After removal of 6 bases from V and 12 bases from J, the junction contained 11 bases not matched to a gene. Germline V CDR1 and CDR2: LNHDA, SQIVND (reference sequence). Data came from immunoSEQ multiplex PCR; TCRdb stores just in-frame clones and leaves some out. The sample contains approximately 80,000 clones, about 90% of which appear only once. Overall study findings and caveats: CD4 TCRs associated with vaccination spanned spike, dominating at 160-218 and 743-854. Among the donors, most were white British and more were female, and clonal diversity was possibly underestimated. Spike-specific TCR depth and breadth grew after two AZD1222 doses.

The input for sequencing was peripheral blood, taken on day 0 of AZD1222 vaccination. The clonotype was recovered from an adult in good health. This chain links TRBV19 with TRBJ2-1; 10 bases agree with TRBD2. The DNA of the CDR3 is TGTGCCAGTAGGGAGGGACTAGCGTCCTACCGGCAGTTCTTC. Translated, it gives CASREGLASYRQFF.